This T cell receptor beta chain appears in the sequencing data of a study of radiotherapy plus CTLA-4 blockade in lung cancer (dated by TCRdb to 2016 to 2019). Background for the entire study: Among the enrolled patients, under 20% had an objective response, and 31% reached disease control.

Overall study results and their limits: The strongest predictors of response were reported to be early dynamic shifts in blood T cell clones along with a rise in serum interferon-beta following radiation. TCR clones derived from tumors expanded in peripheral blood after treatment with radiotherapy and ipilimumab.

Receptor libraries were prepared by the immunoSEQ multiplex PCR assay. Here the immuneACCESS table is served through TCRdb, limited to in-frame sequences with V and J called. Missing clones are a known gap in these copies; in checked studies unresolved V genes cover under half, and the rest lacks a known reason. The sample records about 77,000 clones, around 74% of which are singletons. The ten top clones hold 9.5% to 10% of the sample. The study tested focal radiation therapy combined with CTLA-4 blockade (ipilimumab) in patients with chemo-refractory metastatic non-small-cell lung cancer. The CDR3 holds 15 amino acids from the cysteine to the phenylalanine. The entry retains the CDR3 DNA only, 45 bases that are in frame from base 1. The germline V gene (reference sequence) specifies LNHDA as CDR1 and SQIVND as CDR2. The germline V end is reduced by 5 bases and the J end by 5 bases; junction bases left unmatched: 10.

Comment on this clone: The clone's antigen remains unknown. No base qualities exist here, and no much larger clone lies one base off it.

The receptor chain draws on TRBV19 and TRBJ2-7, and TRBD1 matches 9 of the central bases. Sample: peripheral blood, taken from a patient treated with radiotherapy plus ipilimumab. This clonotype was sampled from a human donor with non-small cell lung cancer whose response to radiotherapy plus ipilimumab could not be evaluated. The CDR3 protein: CASSHTGGPSHEQYF. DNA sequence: TGTGCCAGTAGTCATACAGGGGGCCCCAGCCACGAGCAGTACTTC.